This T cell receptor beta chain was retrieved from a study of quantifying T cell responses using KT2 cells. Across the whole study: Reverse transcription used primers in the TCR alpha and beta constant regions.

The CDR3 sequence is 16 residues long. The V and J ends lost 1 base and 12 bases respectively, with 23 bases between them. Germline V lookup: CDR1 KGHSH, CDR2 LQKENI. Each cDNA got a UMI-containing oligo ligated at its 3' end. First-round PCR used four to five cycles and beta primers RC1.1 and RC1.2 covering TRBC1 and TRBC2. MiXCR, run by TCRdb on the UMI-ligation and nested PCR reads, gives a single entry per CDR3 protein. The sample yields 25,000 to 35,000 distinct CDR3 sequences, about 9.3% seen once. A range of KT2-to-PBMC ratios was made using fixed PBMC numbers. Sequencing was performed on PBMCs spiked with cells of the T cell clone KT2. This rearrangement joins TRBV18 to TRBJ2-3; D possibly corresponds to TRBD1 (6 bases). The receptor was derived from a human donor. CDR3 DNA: TGTGCCAGCTCACCACAACCAGGGGCTCCCCCCCCTGGCCAGTATTTT. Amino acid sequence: CASSPQPGAPPPGQYF.